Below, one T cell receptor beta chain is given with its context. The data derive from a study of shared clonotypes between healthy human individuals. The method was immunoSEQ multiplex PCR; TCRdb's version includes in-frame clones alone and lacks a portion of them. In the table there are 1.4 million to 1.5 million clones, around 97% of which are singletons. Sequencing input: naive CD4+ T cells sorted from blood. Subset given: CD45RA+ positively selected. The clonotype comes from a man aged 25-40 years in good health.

The CDR3 bases are TGTGCCAGCAGCCATTTGGAGGGCGAAGGGTACTACGAGCAGTACTTC. This encodes CASSHLEGEGYYEQYF. V is TRBV4-2 and J is TRBJ2-7; perhaps TRBD2 as D (6 bases). This CDR3 is built from 16 residues. Germline V gene lookup returns CDR1 LGHNA and CDR2 YNFKEQ. V lost 3 bases to trimming and J lost 3 bases, with 18 bases between them.